The TCR beta chain described here comes from a study of tumor-infiltrating lymphocytes in primary liver carcinoma. Total RNA amounting to around 450 ng was the source from which TCR beta cDNA was made with a constant-region primer. Three rounds of nested multiplex PCR with slightly modified ARM-PCR produced TCR beta libraries. TRBV1-TRBV30 forward primers and a C-beta reverse primer were used in the first two PCR rounds, which each ran for 9 to 10 cycles. TCRdb re-analysed the multiplex PCR reads in MiXCR, keeping a single row per CDR3 protein. The sample lists about 64,000 distinct CDR3 sequences, about 71% occurring once. Co-extraction of both nucleic acids (RNA and DNA) used about 20-33 mg of unsorted bulk tissue. Germline assignment: CDR1 SNHLY and CDR2 FYNNEI. The CDR3 is 15 residues long. Concerning this clonotype itself: One junction end disagrees with the germline gene, perhaps due to a read error.

This chain connects TRBV2 to TRBJ2-2; no definite D call. Sequenced: liver tumor tissue from sampling region 4. The subset was: tumor region T4, right-lateral pole. The sequence was collected from a man between 40 and 49 years old with primary liver carcinoma and hepatitis B virus infection. The CDR3 is CASSPIVSNTGELFF. The CDR3 region has the DNA TGTGCTAGCAGCCCGATAGTCTCGAACACCGGGGAGCTGTTTTTT.